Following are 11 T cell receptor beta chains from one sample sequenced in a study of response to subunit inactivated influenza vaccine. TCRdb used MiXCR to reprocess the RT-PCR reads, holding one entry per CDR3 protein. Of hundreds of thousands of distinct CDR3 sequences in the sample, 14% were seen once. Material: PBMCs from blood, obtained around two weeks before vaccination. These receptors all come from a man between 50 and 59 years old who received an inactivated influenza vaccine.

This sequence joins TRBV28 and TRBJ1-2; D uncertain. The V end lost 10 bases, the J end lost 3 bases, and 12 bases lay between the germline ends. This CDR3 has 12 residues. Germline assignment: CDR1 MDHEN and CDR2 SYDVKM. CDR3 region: CATRRGDYGYTF. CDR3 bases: TGTGCCACCAGACGGGGTGACTATGGCTACACCTTC.

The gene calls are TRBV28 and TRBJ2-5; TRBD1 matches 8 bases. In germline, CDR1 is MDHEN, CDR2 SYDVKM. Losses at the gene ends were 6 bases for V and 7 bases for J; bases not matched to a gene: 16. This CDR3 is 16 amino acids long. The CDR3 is CASSLILGQGERTQYF. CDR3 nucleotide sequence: TGTGCCAGCAGCTTAATCCTCGGACAGGGTGAGAGGACCCAGTACTTC.

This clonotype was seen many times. As DNA, the CDR3 is TGTGCCAGCAGTGGAATGATGACGAACACTGAAGCTTTCTTT. Protein: CASSGMMTNTEAFF. V is TRBV6-1 and J is TRBJ1-1; D ambiguous. The length of the CDR3 is 14 residues. The ends were cut back, 4 bases at V and 1 base at J, with 10 bases in the middle. Germline CDR1 is MNHNS and CDR2 is SASEGT.

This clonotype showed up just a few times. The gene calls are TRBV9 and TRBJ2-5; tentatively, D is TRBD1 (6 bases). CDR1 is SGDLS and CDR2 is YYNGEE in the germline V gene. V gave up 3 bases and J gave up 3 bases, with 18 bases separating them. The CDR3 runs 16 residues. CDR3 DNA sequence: TGTGCCAGCAGCGGGGGACACCCAAAAGGGGAAGAGACCCAGTACTTC. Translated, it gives CASSGGHPKGEETQYF.

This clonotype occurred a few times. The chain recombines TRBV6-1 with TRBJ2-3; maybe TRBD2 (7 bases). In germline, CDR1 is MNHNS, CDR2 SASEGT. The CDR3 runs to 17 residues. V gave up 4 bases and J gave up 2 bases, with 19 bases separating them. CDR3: CASSGPGRGGYTDTQYF. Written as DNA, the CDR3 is TGTGCCAGCAGTGGGCCAGGGAGGGGGGGCTACACAGATACGCAGTATTTT.

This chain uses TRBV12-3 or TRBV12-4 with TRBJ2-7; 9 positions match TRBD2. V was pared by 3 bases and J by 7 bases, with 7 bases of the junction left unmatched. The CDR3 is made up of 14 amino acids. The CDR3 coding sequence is TGTGCCAGCAGTTTCATAGCGGGGGTAGGAGAGCAGTACTTC. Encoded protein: CASSFIAGVGEQYF.

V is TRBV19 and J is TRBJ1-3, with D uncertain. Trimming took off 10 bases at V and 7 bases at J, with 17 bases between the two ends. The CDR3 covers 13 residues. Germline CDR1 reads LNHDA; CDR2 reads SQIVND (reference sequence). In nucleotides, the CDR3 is TGTGCCACTGGGGTTCAAACCGGGAACACCATATATTTT. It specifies CATGVQTGNTIYF.

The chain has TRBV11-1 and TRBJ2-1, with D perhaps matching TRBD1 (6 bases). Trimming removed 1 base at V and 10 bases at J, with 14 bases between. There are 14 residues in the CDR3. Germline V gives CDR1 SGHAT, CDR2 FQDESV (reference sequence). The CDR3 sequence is CASSLDRGNWEQFF. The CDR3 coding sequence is TGTGCCAGCAGCTTAGATAGGGGGAATTGGGAGCAGTTCTTC.

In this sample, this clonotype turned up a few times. The CDR3 DNA reads as TGTGCCAGCAGCCAAGTAACAGGGGGCAACACAGATACGCAGTATTTT. Translated: CASSQVTGGNTDTQYF. The chain joins TRBV14 to TRBJ2-3; TRBD1 agrees at 9 bases. Losses at the gene ends were 1 base for V and 2 bases for J; bases not matched to a gene: 4. Germline assignment: CDR1 SGHDN and CDR2 FVKESK. The CDR3 has 16 residues.

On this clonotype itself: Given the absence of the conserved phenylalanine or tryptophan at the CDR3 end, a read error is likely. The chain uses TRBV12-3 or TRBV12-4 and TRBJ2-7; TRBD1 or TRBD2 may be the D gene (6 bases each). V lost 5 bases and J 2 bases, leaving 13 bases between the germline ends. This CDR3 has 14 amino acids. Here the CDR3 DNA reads TGTGCCAGCAGTCCGGGGGCGGCCGCCTACGAGCAGTACTAC. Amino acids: CASSPGAAAYEQYY.

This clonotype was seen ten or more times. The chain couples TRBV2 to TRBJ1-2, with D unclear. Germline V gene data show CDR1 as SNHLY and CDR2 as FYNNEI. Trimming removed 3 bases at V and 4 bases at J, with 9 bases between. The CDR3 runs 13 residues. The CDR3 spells CASSDGGIYGYTF. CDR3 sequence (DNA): TGTGCCAGCAGTGACGGAGGGATCTATGGCTACACCTTC.